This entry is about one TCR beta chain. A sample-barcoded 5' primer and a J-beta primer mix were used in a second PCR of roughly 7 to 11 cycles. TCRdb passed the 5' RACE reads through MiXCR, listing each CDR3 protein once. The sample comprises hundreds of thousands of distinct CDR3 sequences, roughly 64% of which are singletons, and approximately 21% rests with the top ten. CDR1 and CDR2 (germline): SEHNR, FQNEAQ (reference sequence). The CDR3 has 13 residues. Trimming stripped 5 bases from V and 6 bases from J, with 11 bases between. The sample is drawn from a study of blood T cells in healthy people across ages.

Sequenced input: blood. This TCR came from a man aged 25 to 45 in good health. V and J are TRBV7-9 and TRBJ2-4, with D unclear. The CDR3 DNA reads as TGTGCCAGCAGCGTGGCCCCCGGAAACATTCAGTACTTC. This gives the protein CASSVAPGNIQYF.